This T cell receptor beta chain was sequenced for a study of chemoradiotherapy in HPV16-positive cancers. Findings and caveats of the study: Non-HPV-specific T cells did not expand in tumors during treatment, whereas candidate HPV-specific clones and E7-related motifs did.

Over chemoradiotherapy, repertoires were sampled more than once. Sequencing used immunoSEQ multiplex PCR; TCRdb keeps in-frame clones, though not all of them. The sample contains around 6,600 clones, around four fifths of which appear only once. Looked up from germline, CDR1 is LNHDA and CDR2 is SQIVND (reference sequence). The V end lost 5 bases, the J end lost 0 bases, and 15 bases lay between the germline ends. The CDR3 is 16 residues long. About this clone: Its cognate antigen is unknown.

This receptor was obtained from a human donor with HPV-associated anogenital cancer. The rearrangement joins TRBV19 to TRBJ2-3, with TRBD2 as a possible D gene (5 bases). This sample was gathered from a patient who underwent chemoradiotherapy. The CDR3 DNA is TGTGCCAGTAGTGATCGTGGGAGTTCTAGCACAGATACGCAGTATTTT. It codes for CASSDRGSSSTDTQYF.